This T cell receptor (beta chain) stems from a study of blood T cell repertoires in COVID-19. Study-level background: The United States, Italy and Spain were the sources of the acute and convalescent COVID-19 samples. From T cells, B-cell-depleted T cells, or PBMCs came the material, which was cDNA or gDNA.

Per the authors' pipeline: Quantification of nucleated cells was approximated via reference gene primer amplification. TCRdb keeps only in-frame clones here, not all; method: immunoSEQ multiplex PCR. V, J and clone size reflect that table, while D and trimming were determined from the DNA. Here the sample spans 35,000 to 40,000 clones, almost 90% being singletons. The clonotype comes from a man in his sixties with active or convalescent COVID-19. The material sequenced was peripheral blood.

The CDR3 sequence is CASSDLGSQPQHF. CDR3 in DNA: TGTGCCAGCAGTGATTTAGGGAGTCAGCCCCAGCATTTT. The chain employs TRBV6-1 and TRBJ1-5; D uncertain. CDR3 length: 13 amino acids. V was clipped by 3 bases and J by 6 bases, with 9 bases between them. Germline V gene sequence: CDR1 MNHNS, CDR2 SASEGT.